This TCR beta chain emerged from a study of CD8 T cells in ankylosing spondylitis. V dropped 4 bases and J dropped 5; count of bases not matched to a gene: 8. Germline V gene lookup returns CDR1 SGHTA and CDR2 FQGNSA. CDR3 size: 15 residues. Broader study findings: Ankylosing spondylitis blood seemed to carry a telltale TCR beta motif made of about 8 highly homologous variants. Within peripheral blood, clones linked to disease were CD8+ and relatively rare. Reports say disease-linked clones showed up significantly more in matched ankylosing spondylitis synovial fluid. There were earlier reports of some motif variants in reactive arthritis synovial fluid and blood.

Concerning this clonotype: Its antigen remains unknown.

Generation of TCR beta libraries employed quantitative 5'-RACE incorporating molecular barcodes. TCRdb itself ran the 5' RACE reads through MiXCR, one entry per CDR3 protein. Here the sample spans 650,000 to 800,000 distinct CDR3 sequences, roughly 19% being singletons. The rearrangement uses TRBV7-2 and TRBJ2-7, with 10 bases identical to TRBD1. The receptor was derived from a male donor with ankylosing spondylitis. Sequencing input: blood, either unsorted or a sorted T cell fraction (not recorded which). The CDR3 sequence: CASSSIGTGVDEQYF. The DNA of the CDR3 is TGTGCCAGCAGCTCGATAGGGACAGGGGTGGACGAGCAGTACTTC. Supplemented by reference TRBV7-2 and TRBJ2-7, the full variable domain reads GAGVSQSPSNKVTEKGKDVELRCDPISGHTALYWYRQSLGQGLEFLIYFQGNSAPDKSGLPSDRFSAERTGGSVSTLTIQRTQQEDSAVYLCASSSIGTGVDEQYFGPGTRLTVT.